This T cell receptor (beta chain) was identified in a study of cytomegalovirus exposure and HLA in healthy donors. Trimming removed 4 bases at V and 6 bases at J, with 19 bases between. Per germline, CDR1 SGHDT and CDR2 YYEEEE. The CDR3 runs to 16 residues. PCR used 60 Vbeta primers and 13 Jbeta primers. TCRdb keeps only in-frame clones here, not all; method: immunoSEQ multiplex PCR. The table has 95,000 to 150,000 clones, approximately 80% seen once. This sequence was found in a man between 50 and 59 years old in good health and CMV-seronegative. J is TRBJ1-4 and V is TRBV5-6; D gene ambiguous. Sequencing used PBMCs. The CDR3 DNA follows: TGTGCCAGCAGCAGGACTGGGGTGAAAGGTTATGAAAAACTGTTTTTT. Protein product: CASSRTGVKGYEKLFF.